The text below deals with one TCR beta chain. The V end lost 3 bases, the J end lost 5 bases, and 18 bases lay between the germline ends. The germline V gene encodes CDR1 SGHNT and CDR2 YYREEE (reference sequence). The CDR3 length is 16 residues. The data are from a study of blood T cell repertoires in COVID-19. Study information: Donors in the United States, Italy and Spain gave samples during acute or convalescent COVID-19.

The table came from immunoSEQ multiplex PCR; TCRdb's copy has only in-frame clones and leaves some out. The table shows about 100,000 clones, with roughly 92% occurring only once. The chain is built from TRBV5-4 and TRBJ2-1; D ambiguous. Sequences were obtained from peripheral blood. This TCR was recovered from a man over 45 with active COVID-19. This CDR3 is CASSSPSQLGDNEQFF. The CDR3 nucleotides read TGTGCCAGCAGCTCGCCGAGCCAACTTGGAGACAATGAGCAGTTCTTC.